This T cell receptor beta chain stems from a study of stem cell transplantation in POMP-related autoinflammatory disease. The CDR3 totals 14 residues. Clones were read by immunoSEQ multiplex PCR, and TCRdb kept only the in-frame ones, dropping some. The data contain about 68,000 clones, roughly 93% of them singletons. The chain links TRBV21-1 to TRBJ1-2. TRBV21-1 is termed a pseudogene. This clonotype originated in a human patient with POMP-related autoinflammation and immune dysregulation (PRAID). Some of these T cells may belong to the graft donor. The starting material was CD4+ T cells from PBMCs, obtained after stem cell transplantation. The DNA for the CDR3 is TGTGCCAGCAGCATCCGGGCCCCTCAGCCGGGCTACACCTTC. Residues: CASSIRAPQPGYTF.